The 29 T cell receptor beta chains below all came from one sample that was sequenced in a study of long-term antiretroviral therapy in people with HIV (dated by TCRdb to the early 2020s). Sequencing of the TRB variable region was done with the immunoSEQ hsTCRB v3.0 assay at survey level resolution. What TCRdb holds here is the immuneACCESS table cut down to in-frame rearrangements. Part of the clones is not present; checked against another copy, under half of the missing clones reflect an unresolved V gene, and the others are unexplained. The sample table lists around 26,000 clones, 76% of them with a count of one. Over 4% of the sample belongs to the ten largest clones. The source material was unsorted PBMCs, sampled 0.5 years after starting antiretroviral therapy. The source is a woman aged 40 to 50 with HIV.

V usage is TRBV5-4 and J usage is TRBJ2-1; TRBD2 agrees at 9 bases. The germline V gene encodes CDR1 SGHNT and CDR2 YYREEE (reference sequence). Trimming cost V 5 bases and J 10 bases; bases outside gene matches: 16. CDR3 length: 16 amino acids. CDR3: CASRGDLSGGPPEQFF. In DNA form, the CDR3 reads TGTGCCAGCAGGGGTGACCTGAGCGGGGGGCCCCCAGAGCAGTTCTTC.

The chain has TRBV2 and TRBJ2-7; the match to TRBD1 covers 9 bases. This CDR3 region has 14 residues. Germline CDR1 is SNHLY and CDR2 is FYNNEI. V shed 5 bases, J shed 6 bases, and the junction held 8 bases outside the gene matches. This CDR3 reads CASSSTGQGTEQYF. CDR3 sequence (DNA): TGTGCCAGCAGTTCTACGGGACAGGGAACCGAGCAGTACTTC.

The gene calls are TRBV6-5 and TRBJ1-2, with D tentatively TRBD1 (6 bases). Deletions cut 6 bases from V and 6 bases from J, with 17 bases between. Germline values: CDR1 MNHEY, CDR2 SVGAGI. This CDR3 is built from 14 residues. The CDR3: CASSEGGFRDGYTF. DNA of the CDR3: TGTGCCAGCAGCGAGGGGGGTTTTCGGGATGGCTACACCTTC.

This chain joins TRBV7-2 and TRBJ1-3; 10 positions match TRBD1. From germline, CDR1 is SGHTA and CDR2 FQGNSA. This CDR3 is 15 amino acids long. The trim removed 4 bases at V and 4 bases at J, leaving 4 bases unmatched. CDR3: CASSWDRGLGNTIYF. For the CDR3, the DNA is TGTGCCAGCAGCTGGGACAGGGGATTAGGAAACACCATATATTTT. Complete variable domain (other parts from reference TRBV7-2 and TRBJ1-3): GAGVSQSPSNKVTEKGKDVELRCDPISGHTALYWYRQSLGQGLEFLIYFQGNSAPDKSGLPSDRFSAERTGGSVSTLTIQRTQQEDSAVYLCASSWDRGLGNTIYFGEGSWLTVV.

The gene calls are TRBV5-6 and TRBJ2-7; TRBD2 matches at 7 bases. CDR3 size: 16 residues. The V segment lost 8 bases and the J segment 0 bases; nucleotides outside the gene matches: 14. Germline loops: CDR1 SGHDT, CDR2 YYEEEE. CDR3 DNA sequence: TGTGCCAGTATGACCCTCGGGGGGTACCCCTCCTACGAGCAGTACTTC. Translating gives CASMTLGGYPSYEQYF. Using reference TRBV5-6 and TRBJ2-7 for the parts outside the CDR3, the full variable domain is DAGVTQSPTHLIKTRGQQVTLRCSPKSGHDTVSWYQQALGQGPQFIFQYYEEEERQRGNFPDRFSGHQFPNYSSELNVNALLLGDSALYLCASMTLGGYPSYEQYFGPGTRLTVT.

The chain uses TRBV2 and TRBJ2-1; 11 nucleotides line up with TRBD2. The CDR3 contains 19 residues. J gave up 0 bases and V 2 bases, and 9 bases lay outside the gene matches. Germline values: CDR1 SNHLY, CDR2 FYNNEI. The CDR3 nucleotides read TGTGCCAGCAGTGAACTGCTAGCGGGGGGCCGGGCCTCCTACAATGAGCAGTTCTTC. Its translation: CASSELLAGGRASYNEQFF. Supplemented by reference TRBV2 and TRBJ2-1, the full variable domain reads EPEVTQTPSHQVTQMGQEVILRCVPISNHLYFYWYRQILGQKVEFLVSFYNNEISEKSEIFDDQFSVERPDGSNFTLKIRSTKLEDSAMYFCASSELLAGGRASYNEQFFGPGTRLTVL.

The V gene is TRBV9, the J gene TRBJ2-3, with a tentative D call TRBD1 (5 bases). The germline V and J ends were trimmed by 3 bases and 2 bases, with 13 bases remaining between them. The CDR3 sequence is 15 residues long. CDR1 and CDR2 (germline): SGDLS, YYNGEE. CDR3 region: CASSARTGPTDTQYF. The CDR3 DNA is TGTGCCAGCAGCGCCCGAACAGGTCCCACAGATACGCAGTATTTT.

The rearrangement links TRBV7-8 to TRBJ1-2, with 10 bases identical to TRBD1. This CDR3 comprises 13 residues. Looked up from germline, CDR1 is SGHVS and CDR2 is FQNEAQ. V lost 8 bases and J lost 4; bases outside the gene matches: 4. The CDR3, as DNA: TGTGCCAGCGGACAGGGGGGTGGCTATGGCTACACCTTC. Protein sequence: CASGQGGGYGYTF.

The V gene is TRBV5-1, the J gene TRBJ2-2, with D perhaps assigned TRBD1 or TRBD2 (6 bases each). V lost 4 bases and J lost 4, with 14 bases in between. Germline CDR1 and CDR2: SGHRS and YFSETQ. CDR3 length: 15 amino acids. CDR3 DNA sequence: TGCGCCAGCAGCGGATGGGGGGCCCGCACCGGGGAGCTGTTTTTT. It yields the protein CASSGWGARTGELFF.

This sequence joins TRBV28 and TRBJ2-7, with D possibly matching TRBD2 (6 bases). V lost 5 bases, J lost 2 bases, and 19 bases lay in between. The CDR3 has 16 amino acids. Germline V gene lookup returns CDR1 MDHEN and CDR2 SYDVKM. The CDR3 DNA reads TGTGCCAGCAGTCCCGCGTATCGGGGGACCCCCTACGAGCAGTACTTC. It translates to CASSPAYRGTPYEQYF.

This clone was found a few times. The genes are TRBV6-1 and TRBJ2-7; the D gene is possibly TRBD2 (5 bases). V was trimmed by 0 bases and J by 3 bases, leaving 12 bases between them. CDR1 and CDR2 from the germline V gene are MNHNS and SASEGT. This CDR3 contains 15 residues. The CDR3 protein is CASSEAPRRRYEQYF. The CDR3 nucleotides read TGTGCCAGCAGTGAAGCCCCCAGGAGGCGCTACGAGCAGTACTTC.

The rearrangement uses TRBV5-4 and TRBJ1-3, with D perhaps matching TRBD1 (5 bases). CDR3 length equals 14 residues. Trimming cost V 3 bases and J 4 bases, with 11 bases left between them. Germline assignment: CDR1 SGHNT and CDR2 YYREEE (reference sequence). The CDR3 here is CASSYSGLGNTIYF. The CDR3 nucleotides read TGTGCCAGCAGCTACTCAGGGCTCGGAAACACCATATATTTT.

The rearrangement links TRBV11-2 to TRBJ2-2; unclear D gene. Trimming left V 1 base short and J 2 bases short, with 5 bases between. CDR1 and CDR2 (germline): SGHAT, FQNNGV. The CDR3 spans 14 residues. This CDR3 reads CASSLGGNTGELFF. As DNA, the CDR3 is TGTGCCAGCAGCTTAGGCGGAAACACCGGGGAGCTGTTTTTT.

The genes are TRBV5-4 and TRBJ2-3; 9 bases fit TRBD1. The germline V gene encodes CDR1 SGHNT and CDR2 YYREEE (reference sequence). The CDR3 contains 16 residues. The trim removed 2 bases at V and 3 bases at J, leaving 7 bases unmatched. The CDR3 nucleotides read TGTGCCAGCAGCTTTGGAGGACAGGGGTCTACAGATACGCAGTATTTT. It translates to CASSFGGQGSTDTQYF.

J is TRBJ1-4 and V is TRBV5-6, with a tentative D call TRBD1 (5 bases). In germline, CDR1 is SGHDT, CDR2 YYEEEE. With 4 bases removed from V and 1 base from J, the gap between germline ends came to 14 bases. CDR3 length: 16 amino acids. The CDR3 DNA reads as TGTGCCAGCAGCACCCTTTTCCAGGGAACTAATGAAAAACTGTTTTTT. It encodes CASSTLFQGTNEKLFF.

The V gene is TRBV2, the J gene TRBJ2-5; D is perhaps TRBD2 (5 bases). This CDR3 has 14 residues. CDR1 is SNHLY, CDR2 FYNNEI, per germline. V was trimmed by 5 bases and J by 0 bases, leaving 10 bases between them. CDR3 loop: CASSPTTHQETQYF. CDR3 nucleotides: TGTGCCAGCAGTCCGACTACCCACCAAGAGACCCAGTACTTC.

This sequence joins TRBV4-1 and TRBJ1-4; TRBD1 might be the D (5 bases). This CDR3 is 13 amino acids long. The V gene lost 4 bases and the J gene lost 7 bases, with 10 bases spanning the gap. Germline V CDR1 and CDR2: MGHRA, YSYEKL. In DNA, the CDR3 is TGCGCCAGCAGCCGGGGGATGCGTGAAAAACTGTTTTTT. The encoded protein is CASSRGMREKLFF.

The genes are TRBV11-1 and TRBJ1-1; the match to TRBD1 covers 7 bases. After removal of 6 bases from V and 5 bases from J, the junction contained 6 bases not matched to a gene. The CDR3 loop spans 13 amino acids. Germline V gene lookup returns CDR1 SGHAT and CDR2 FQDESV (reference sequence). CDR3 sequence reads: CASRIQGGTEAFF. DNA of the CDR3: TGTGCCAGCAGGATTCAGGGGGGGACTGAAGCTTTCTTT.

The V and J genes are TRBV30 and TRBJ2-7; 8 bases line up with TRBD1. Germline lookup yields CDR1 GTSNPN and CDR2 SVGIG (reference sequence). V lost 2 bases, J lost 2 bases, and 11 bases stayed unmatched. This CDR3 region has 16 residues. CDR3 loop: CAWSNVYGTGTYEQYF. CDR3 bases: TGTGCCTGGAGTAACGTTTATGGGACAGGAACCTACGAGCAGTACTTC.

This sequence joins TRBV4-3 and TRBJ2-1; TRBD2 aligns across 7 bases. This CDR3 has 17 residues. J lost 1 base, V lost 0 bases, and 6 bases had no gene match. Germline V gene sequence: CDR1 LGHNA, CDR2 YSLEER. The CDR3 DNA reads TGCGCCAGCAGCCAAGACCGTGCGGGACTATCCTACAATGAGCAGTTCTTC. This translates into CASSQDRAGLSYNEQFF.

V gene TRBV27 combines with J gene TRBJ1-6, with 7 bases aligning to TRBD1. V lost 6 bases to trimming and J lost 0 bases; unmatched junction nucleotides: 8. The CDR3 length is 17 residues. From germline, CDR1 is MNHEY and CDR2 SMNVEV (reference sequence). The CDR3 DNA sequence: TGTGCCAGCAGCCCAGGGGGTTGGAGCTCCTATAATTCACCCCTCCACTTT. It encodes CASSPGGWSSYNSPLHF.

V is TRBV9 and J is TRBJ2-3; TRBD2 might be the D (5 bases). Trimming left V 5 bases short and J 0 bases short, with 13 bases between. Germline CDR1 reads SGDLS; CDR2 reads YYNGEE. The CDR3 loop spans 15 amino acids. CDR3: CASRRSGSSTDTQYF. The CDR3 DNA reads TGTGCCAGCAGGCGAAGCGGTTCCAGCACAGATACGCAGTATTTT.

V gene TRBV14 combines with J gene TRBJ1-1; TRBD1 matches 8 bases. J lost 3 bases, V lost 3 bases, and 3 bases had no gene match. The CDR3 extends over 14 amino acids. CDR1 is SGHDN, CDR2 FVKESK, per germline. The DNA for the CDR3 is TGTGCCAGCAGCCAGCAGACAGGGGACACTGAAGCTTTCTTT. Translating it yields CASSQQTGDTEAFF.

The V gene is TRBV28, the J gene TRBJ1-2, with a weak D call TRBD1 (6 bases). The V gene's germline CDR1 is MDHEN and CDR2 SYDVKM. Trimming pared 8 bases from V and 8 bases from J, leaving 9 bases between. The CDR3 is 10 residues long. CDR3 sequence (DNA): TGTGCCAGCCGAAGGGGGGGCTACACCTTC. It specifies CASRRGGYTF.

V is TRBV5-1 and J is TRBJ2-2; 15 positions agree with TRBD2. The germline CDR1 and CDR2 sequences are SGHRS and YFSETQ. V dropped 4 bases and J dropped 6; count of bases not matched to a gene: 7. This CDR3 spans 17 amino acids. CDR3 region: CASSSYRTSGGAGELFF. The CDR3 DNA reads as TGCGCCAGCAGCAGCTACCGGACTAGCGGGGGGGCCGGGGAGCTGTTTTTT. Complete variable domain (other parts from reference TRBV5-1 and TRBJ2-2): KAGVTQTPRYLIKTRGQQVTLSCSPISGHRSVSWYQQTPGQGLQFLFEYFSETQRNKGNFPGRFSGRQFSNSRSEMNVSTLELGDSALYLCASSSYRTSGGAGELFFGEGSRLTVL.

The chain is built from TRBV5-4 and TRBJ2-7, with D possibly matching TRBD1 (6 bases). The length of the CDR3 is 13 residues. V lost 7 bases and J 4 bases, leaving 15 bases between the germline ends. The germline V gene has CDR1 SGHNT and CDR2 YYREEE (reference sequence). The CDR3 DNA reads as TGTGCCAGCCACGAGGGCAGGGGATACGAGCAGTACTTC. Translating gives CASHEGRGYEQYF.

V is TRBV5-6 and J is TRBJ2-2; the D is unclear. Deletions cut 5 bases from V and 7 bases from J, with 21 bases between. Germline assignment: CDR1 SGHDT and CDR2 YYEEEE. CDR3 size: 16 residues. The CDR3 protein is CASSRRLSQWVGELFF. DNA for the CDR3: TGTGCCAGCAGTCGACGACTTAGCCAGTGGGTCGGGGAGCTGTTTTTT.

The chain couples TRBV5-1 to TRBJ1-1; possible D gene TRBD1, 6 bases. The germline gives CDR1 SGHRS, CDR2 YFSETQ. CDR3 length: 17 amino acids. V lost 4 bases to trimming and J lost 5 bases, with 24 bases between them. CDR3 DNA sequence: TGCGCCAGCAGCGCCCGCCACACCACAGGGCGTTGGACTGAAGCTTTCTTT. Encoded protein: CASSARHTTGRWTEAFF.

This chain uses TRBV6-5 with TRBJ1-4; a weak D match, TRBD1 (5 bases). V was pared by 2 bases and J by 7 bases, with 11 bases between. Germline CDR1 is MNHEY and CDR2 is SVGAGI. This CDR3 is built from 14 residues. The CDR3 here is CASSYRDPPEKLFF. The DNA for the CDR3 is TGTGCCAGCAGTTACCGGGACCCCCCTGAAAAACTGTTTTTT.